The T cell receptor beta chain described here comes from a study of blood T cell repertoires in COVID-19 (dated by TCRdb to the early 2020s). Some background on the complete study: Samples covering the acute and convalescent phases of COVID-19 were provided by collaborators in the United States, Italy and Spain. The repertoires were made available in a free public database intended to serve as a resource for research on the immune response to SARS-CoV-2. Where available, HLA class I and class II types were obtained from metadata supplied by the sample provider rather than from assay-based typing. The samples were drawn from two sources: the first 160 participants of the ongoing ImmuneRACE study, and 1,000 to 1,500 subjects contributed by 6 global collaborators. Nearly every sample came with metadata listing a de-identified subject ID, COVID-19 status, age in years and sex. Subjects who had been exposed to COVID-19, were actively infected with it, or had recovered from it provided the deeply sampled blood TCRbeta repertoires that made up the dataset. The material from the prospective study consisted of cDNA or gDNA derived from T cells, B-cell-depleted T cells, or PBMCs. On the study overall, not on this receptor specifically: How much clinical and demographic metadata was included differed by source and by participant, and the metadata was provided uncurated.

Whole blood was collected in K2EDTA tubes by collaborating institutions according to the institutions' own protocols. For TCRbeta analysis, collaborators shipped samples in one of three forms: frozen whole blood, isolated PBMCs, or DNA extracted from either of those sample types. Per the germline V gene, SGDLS is the CDR1 and YYNGEE is the CDR2. Trimmed from V: 4 bases; trimmed from J: 6 bases; junction bases lacking a gene match: 8. Its CDR3 holds 15 amino acids, cysteine through phenylalanine. Only the CDR3 region is kept as DNA, spanning 45 bases read in frame from base 1. A note on this clone: The antigen this receptor binds is unknown. One base away there is no much larger clone; base qualities are not given.

TCRbeta CDR3 regions were amplified from genomic DNA by means of the immunoSEQ Assay, a bias-controlled multiplex PCR. Regarding the original processing steps: The number of nucleated cells in each sample was estimated from the amplification of reference gene primers within the assay. To quantify the absolute abundance of each unique TCRbeta CDR3 rearrangement, sequence reads were collapsed and filtered. Productive Simpson clonality was computed per sample as the square root of Simpson's diversity index over productive rearrangements. Here the immuneACCESS table is served through TCRdb, limited to in-frame sequences with V and J called. Missing clones are a known gap in these copies; in checked studies unresolved V genes cover under half, and the rest lacks a known reason. The D gene and trimming were derived from the DNA, and the V and J assignments and clone size from that table. The sample records approximately 210,000 clones, more than 70% of which are singletons. The ten largest clones add up to about 3.9% of the sample.

The chain links TRBV9 with TRBJ1-4, with TRBD1 matching 8 junction bases. The clonotype comes from a woman of 80 years or more with acute or convalescent COVID-19. Sequencing input: peripheral blood. The CDR3 in this case is CASSPGTGVDEKLFF. The nucleotide sequence is given as TGTGCCAGCAGCCCCGGGACAGGCGTTGATGAAAAACTGTTTTTT.